Detailed here is one T cell receptor (beta chain). The sample belongs to a study of blood T cells in healthy people across ages. For the second PCR, which ran for roughly 6 to 12 cycles, a sample-barcoded 5' primer and a J-beta primer mix were used. TCRdb reprocessed the 5' RACE reads with MiXCR, giving one entry per CDR3 protein. The data hold over 700,000 distinct CDR3 sequences, with 53% observed a single time. Germline assignment: CDR1 LGHNA and CDR2 YNFKEQ. The CDR3 has 18 residues. Losses at the gene ends were 1 base for V and 5 bases for J; bases not matched to a gene: 13. This rearrangement joins TRBV4-2 to TRBJ2-3; 9 bases are shared with TRBD2. The sequence was obtained from a man aged 80 or over in good health. What was sequenced was blood. The CDR3 DNA reads TGTGCCAGCAGCCAAGGGGAGCTAGCGGGGCTACGGGGAGATACGCAGTATTTT. This encodes CASSQGELAGLRGDTQYF.